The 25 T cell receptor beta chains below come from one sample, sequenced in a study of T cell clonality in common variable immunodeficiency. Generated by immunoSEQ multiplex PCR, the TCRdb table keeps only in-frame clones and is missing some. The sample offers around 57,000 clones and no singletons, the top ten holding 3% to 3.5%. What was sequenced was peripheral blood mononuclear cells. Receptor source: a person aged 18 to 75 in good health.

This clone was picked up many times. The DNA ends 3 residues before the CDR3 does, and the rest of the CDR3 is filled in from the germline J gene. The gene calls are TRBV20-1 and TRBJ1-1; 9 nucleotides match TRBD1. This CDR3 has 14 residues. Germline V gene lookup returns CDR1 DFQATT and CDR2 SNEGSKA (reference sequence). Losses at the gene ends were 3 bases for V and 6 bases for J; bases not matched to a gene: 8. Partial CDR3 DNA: TGCAGTGCTAGTCCCGGGACAGGGAGTGCTGAA. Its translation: CSASPGTGSAE. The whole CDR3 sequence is CSASPGTGSAEAFF.

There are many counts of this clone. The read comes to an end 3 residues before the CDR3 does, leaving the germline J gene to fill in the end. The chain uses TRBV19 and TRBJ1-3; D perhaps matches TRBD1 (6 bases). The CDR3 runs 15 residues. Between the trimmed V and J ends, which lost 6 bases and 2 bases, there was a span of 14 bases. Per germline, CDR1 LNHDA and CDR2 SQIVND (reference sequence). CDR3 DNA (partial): TGTGCCAGTAGAGAACAGGGATTCGCTGGAAACACC. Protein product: CASREQGFAGNT. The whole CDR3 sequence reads CASREQGFAGNTIYF. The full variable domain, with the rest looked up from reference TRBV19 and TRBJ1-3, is DGGITQSPKYLFRKEGQNVTLSCEQNLNHDAMYWYRQDPGQGLRLIYYSQIVNDFQKGDIAEGYSVSREKKESFPLTVTSAQKNPTAFYLCASREQGFAGNTIYFGEGSWLTVV.

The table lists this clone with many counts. The part of the CDR3 DNA that was read is TGTGCCGGGGGGGAATCGCGGGAGACG. Protein sequence: CAGGESRET. The CDR3 in full is CAGGESRETQYF. The rearrangement uses TRBV30 and TRBJ2-3; 7 bases agree with TRBD2. The read comes to an end 3 residues before the CDR3 does, leaving the germline J gene to fill in the end. This CDR3 is built from 12 residues. From germline, CDR1 is GTSNPN and CDR2 SVGIG (reference sequence).

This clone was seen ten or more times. Partial CDR3 DNA: TGTGCCAGCAGCCTCCTAGCTAGCGGGTTTAGCACAGATACG. This sequence encodes CASSLLASGFSTDT. The CDR3 reads in full as CASSLLASGFSTDTQYF. The chain has TRBV4-2 and TRBJ2-3, with 8 nucleotides matching TRBD2. From the germline J gene comes the end of the CDR3, since the read stops 3 residues before it. CDR3 length: 17 residues. Trimming took 4 bases from V and 0 from J; bases not matched to a gene: 9. Germline V gene sequence: CDR1 LGHNA, CDR2 YNFKEQ.

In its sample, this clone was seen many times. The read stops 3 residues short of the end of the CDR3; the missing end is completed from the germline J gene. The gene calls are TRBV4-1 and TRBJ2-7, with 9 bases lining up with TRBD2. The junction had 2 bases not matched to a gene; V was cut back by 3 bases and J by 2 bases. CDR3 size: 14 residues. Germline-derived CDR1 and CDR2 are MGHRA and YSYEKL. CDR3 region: CASSQASGTYEQYF. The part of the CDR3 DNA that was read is TGCGCCAGCAGCCAGGCTAGCGGGACCTACGAG.

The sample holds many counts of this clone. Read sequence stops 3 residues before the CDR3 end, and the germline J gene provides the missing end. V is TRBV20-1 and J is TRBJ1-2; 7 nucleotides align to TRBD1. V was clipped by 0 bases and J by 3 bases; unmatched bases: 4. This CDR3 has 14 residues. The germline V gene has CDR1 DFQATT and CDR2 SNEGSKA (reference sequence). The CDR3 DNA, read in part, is TGCAGTGCTAGAGATCGGGACAGCTACTATGGC. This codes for CSARDRDSYYG. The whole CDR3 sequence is CSARDRDSYYGYTF.

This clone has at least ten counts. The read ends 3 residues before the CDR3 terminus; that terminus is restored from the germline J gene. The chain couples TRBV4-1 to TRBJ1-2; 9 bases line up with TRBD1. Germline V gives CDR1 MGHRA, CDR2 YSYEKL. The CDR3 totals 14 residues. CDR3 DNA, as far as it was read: TGCGCCAGCAGCAGCCGACAGGGGGATTTCGAC. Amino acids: CASSSRQGDFD. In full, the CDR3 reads CASSSRQGDFDYTF.

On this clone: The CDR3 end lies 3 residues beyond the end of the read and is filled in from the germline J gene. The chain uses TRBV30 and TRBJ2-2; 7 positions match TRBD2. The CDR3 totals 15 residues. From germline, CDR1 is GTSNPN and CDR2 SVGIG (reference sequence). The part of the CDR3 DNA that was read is TGTGCCTGGAGCCCTGGGGCAGGGACTAATGAAAAG. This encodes CAWSPGAGTNEK. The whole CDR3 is CAWSPGAGTNEKLFF.

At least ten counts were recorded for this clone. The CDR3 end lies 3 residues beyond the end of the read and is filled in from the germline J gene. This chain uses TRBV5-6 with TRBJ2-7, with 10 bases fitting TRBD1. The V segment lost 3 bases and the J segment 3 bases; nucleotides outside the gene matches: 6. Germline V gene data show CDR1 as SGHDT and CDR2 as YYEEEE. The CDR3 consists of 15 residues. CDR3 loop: CASSSSGTGVYEQYF. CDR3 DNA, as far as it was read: TGTGCCAGCAGCTCCTCCGGGACAGGGGTCTACGAG.

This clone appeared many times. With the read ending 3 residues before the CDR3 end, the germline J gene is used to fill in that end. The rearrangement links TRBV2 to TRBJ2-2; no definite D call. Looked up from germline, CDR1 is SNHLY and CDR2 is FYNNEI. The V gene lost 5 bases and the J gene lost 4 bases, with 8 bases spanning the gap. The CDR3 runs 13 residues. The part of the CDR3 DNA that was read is TGTGCCAGCAGTCCCCAAATCACCGGGGAG. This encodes CASSPQITGE. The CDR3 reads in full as CASSPQITGELFF.

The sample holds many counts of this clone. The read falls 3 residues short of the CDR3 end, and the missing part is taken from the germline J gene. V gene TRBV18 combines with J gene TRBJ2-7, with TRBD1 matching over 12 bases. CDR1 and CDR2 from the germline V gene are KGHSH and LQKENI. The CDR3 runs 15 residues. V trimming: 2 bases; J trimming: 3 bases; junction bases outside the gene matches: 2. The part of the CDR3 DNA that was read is TGTGCCAGCTCACCAGGGACAGGGGGCGGCTACGAG. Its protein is CASSPGTGGGYE. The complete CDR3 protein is CASSPGTGGGYEQYF.

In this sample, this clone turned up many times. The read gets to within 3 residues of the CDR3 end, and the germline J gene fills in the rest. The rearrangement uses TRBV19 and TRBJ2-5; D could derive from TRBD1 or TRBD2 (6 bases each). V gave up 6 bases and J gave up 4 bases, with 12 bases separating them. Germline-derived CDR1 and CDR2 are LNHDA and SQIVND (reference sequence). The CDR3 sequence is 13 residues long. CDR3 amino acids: CASSEQGGETQYF. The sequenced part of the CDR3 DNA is TGTGCCAGTAGCGAACAGGGAGGAGAGACC.

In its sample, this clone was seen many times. The sequenced CDR3 bases are TGTGCCAGCAGTCTGGGACAGGGGCCGAACACCGGGGAG. As protein: CASSLGQGPNTGE. The whole CDR3 sequence reads CASSLGQGPNTGELFF. This chain connects TRBV2 to TRBJ2-2; 10 bases align to TRBD1. The missing CDR3 end, 3 residues past where the read stops, is filled in from the germline J gene. Germline V gives CDR1 SNHLY, CDR2 FYNNEI. This CDR3 comprises 16 residues. Trimming at V came to 5 bases and at J to 0 bases, leaving 3 bases not matched to a gene.

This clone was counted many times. CDR3 DNA (partial): TGTGCCAGCAGTTGGACTAGCGGGAGAGGCGGGGAG. Protein product: CASSWTSGRGGE. The entire CDR3 sequence reads CASSWTSGRGGELFF. The V gene is TRBV7-3, the J gene TRBJ2-2, with 13 bases identical to TRBD2. The DNA ends 3 residues before the CDR3 does, and the rest of the CDR3 is filled in from the germline J gene. The J segment lost 7 bases and the V segment lost 6 bases, leaving 5 bases of the junction unmatched. The CDR3 spans 15 residues. Germline V CDR1 and CDR2: SGHTA, FQGTGA. The entire variable domain, with the rest obtained from reference TRBV7-3 and TRBJ2-2, is as follows: GAGVSQTPSNKVTEKGKYVELRCDPISGHTALYWYRQSLGQGPEFLIYFQGTGAADDSGLPNDRFFAVRPEGSVSTLKIQRTERGDSAVYLCASSWTSGRGGELFFGEGSRLTVL.

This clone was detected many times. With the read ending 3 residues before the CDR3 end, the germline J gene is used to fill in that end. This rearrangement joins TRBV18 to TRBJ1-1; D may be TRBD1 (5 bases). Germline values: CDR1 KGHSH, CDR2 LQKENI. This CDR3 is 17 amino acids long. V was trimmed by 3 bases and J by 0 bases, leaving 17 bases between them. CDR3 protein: CASSPTDSFLMNTEAFF. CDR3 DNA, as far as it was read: TGTGCCAGCTCACCTACTGACAGCTTCTTAATGAACACTGAA.

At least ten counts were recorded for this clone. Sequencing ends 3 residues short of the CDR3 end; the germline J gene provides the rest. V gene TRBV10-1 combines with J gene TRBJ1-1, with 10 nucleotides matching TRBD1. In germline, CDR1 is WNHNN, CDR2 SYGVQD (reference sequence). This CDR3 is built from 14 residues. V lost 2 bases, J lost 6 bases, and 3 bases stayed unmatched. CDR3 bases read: TGCGCCAGCAGTGAGGGGACAGGGGACCCTGAA. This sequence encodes CASSEGTGDPE. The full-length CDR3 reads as CASSEGTGDPEAFF.

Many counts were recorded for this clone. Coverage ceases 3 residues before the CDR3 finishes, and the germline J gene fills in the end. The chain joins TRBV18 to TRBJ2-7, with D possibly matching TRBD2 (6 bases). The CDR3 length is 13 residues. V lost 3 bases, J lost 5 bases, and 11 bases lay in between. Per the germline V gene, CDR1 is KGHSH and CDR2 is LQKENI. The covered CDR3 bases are TGTGCCAGCTCACCGGAGGGGTCCAACGAG. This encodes CASSPEGSNE. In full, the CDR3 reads CASSPEGSNEQYF.

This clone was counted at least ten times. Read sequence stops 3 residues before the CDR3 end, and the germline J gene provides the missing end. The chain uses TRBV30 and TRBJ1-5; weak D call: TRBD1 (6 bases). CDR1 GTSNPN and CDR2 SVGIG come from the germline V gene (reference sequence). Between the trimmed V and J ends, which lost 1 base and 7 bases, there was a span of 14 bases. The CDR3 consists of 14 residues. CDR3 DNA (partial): TGTGCCTGGAGTGGTAAAGGGGGAGCGCAGCCC. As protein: CAWSGKGGAQP. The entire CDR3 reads CAWSGKGGAQPQHF. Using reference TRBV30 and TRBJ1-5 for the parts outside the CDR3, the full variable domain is SQTIHQWPATLVQPVGSPLSLECTVEGTSNPNLYWYRQAAGRGLQLLFYSVGIGQISSEVPQNLSASRPQDRQFILSSKKLLLSDSGFYLCAWSGKGGAQPQHFGDGTRLSIL.

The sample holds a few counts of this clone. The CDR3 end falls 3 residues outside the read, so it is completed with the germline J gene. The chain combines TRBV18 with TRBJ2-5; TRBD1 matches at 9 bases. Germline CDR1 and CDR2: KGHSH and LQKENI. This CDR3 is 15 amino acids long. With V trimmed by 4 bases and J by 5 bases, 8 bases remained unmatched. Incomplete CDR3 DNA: TGTGCCAGCTCACAGAACAGGGGGCTCGTGGAGACC. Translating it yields CASSQNRGLVET. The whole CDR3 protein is CASSQNRGLVETQYF. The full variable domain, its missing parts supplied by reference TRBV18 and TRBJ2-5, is NAGVMQNPRHLVRRRGQEARLRCSPMKGHSHVYWYRQLPEEGLKFMVYLQKENIIDESGMPKERFSAEFPKEGPSILRIQQVVRGDSAAYFCASSQNRGLVETQYFGPGTRLLVL.

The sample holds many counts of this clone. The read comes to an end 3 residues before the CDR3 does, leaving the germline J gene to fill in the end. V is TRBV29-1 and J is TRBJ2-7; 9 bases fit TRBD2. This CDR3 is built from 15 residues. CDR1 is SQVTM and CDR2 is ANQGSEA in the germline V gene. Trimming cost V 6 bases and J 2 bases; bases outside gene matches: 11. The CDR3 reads CSVWGVASGAYEQYF. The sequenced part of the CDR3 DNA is TGCAGCGTATGGGGTGTTGCTAGCGGGGCCTACGAG.

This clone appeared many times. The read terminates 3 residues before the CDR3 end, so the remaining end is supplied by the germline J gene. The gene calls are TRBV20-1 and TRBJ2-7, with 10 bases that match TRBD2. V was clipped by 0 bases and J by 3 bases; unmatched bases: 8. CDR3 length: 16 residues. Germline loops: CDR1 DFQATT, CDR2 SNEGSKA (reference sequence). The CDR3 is CSAREPTSGAGYEQYF. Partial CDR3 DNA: TGCAGTGCTAGAGAGCCCACTAGCGGGGCGGGCTACGAG.

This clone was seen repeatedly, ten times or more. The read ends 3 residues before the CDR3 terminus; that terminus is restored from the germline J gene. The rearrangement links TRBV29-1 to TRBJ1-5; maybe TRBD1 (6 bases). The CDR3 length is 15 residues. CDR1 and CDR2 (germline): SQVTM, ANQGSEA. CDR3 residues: CTSFGGGGDNQPQHF. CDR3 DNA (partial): TGCACCTCTTTTGGGGGCGGTGGCGACAATCAGCCC.

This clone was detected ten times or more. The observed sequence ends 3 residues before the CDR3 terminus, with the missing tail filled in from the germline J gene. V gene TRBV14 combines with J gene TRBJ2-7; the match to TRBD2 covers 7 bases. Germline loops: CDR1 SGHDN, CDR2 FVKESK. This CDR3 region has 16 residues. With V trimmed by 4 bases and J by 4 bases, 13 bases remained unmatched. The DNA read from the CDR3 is TGTGCCAGCAGCCGAGGACCAGGGACTAAACGTTACGAG. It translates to CASSRGPGTKRYE. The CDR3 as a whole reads CASSRGPGTKRYEQYF.

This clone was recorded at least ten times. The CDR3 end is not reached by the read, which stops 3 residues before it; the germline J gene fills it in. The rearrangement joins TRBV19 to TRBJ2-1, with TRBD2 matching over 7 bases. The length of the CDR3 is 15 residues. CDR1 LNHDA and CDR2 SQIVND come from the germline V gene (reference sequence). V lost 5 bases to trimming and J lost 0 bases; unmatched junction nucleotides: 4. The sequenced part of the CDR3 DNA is TGTGCCAGTAGTCCCAGCGGGACCTCCTACAATGAG. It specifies CASSPSGTSYNE. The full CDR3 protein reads CASSPSGTSYNEQFF. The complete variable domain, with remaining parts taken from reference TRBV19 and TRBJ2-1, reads DGGITQSPKYLFRKEGQNVTLSCEQNLNHDAMYWYRQDPGQGLRLIYYSQIVNDFQKGDIAEGYSVSREKKESFPLTVTSAQKNPTAFYLCASSPSGTSYNEQFFGPGTRLTVL.

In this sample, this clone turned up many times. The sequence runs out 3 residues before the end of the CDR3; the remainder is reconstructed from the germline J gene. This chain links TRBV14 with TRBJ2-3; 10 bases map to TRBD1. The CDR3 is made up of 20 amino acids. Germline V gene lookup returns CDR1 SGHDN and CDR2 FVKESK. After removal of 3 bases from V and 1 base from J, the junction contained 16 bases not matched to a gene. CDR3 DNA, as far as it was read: TGTGCCAGCAGCCATTACCTACCCGGGACAGGGGAATTTCGCACAGATACG. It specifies CASSHYLPGTGEFRTDT. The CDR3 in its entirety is CASSHYLPGTGEFRTDTQYF.